The TCR beta chain described here comes from a study of blood T cell repertoires in COVID-19. Study summary: In each case, the material was cDNA or gDNA derived from T cells, B-cell-depleted T cells, or PBMCs.

Sequencing used immunoSEQ multiplex PCR; TCRdb keeps in-frame clones, though not all of them. The sample comprises 140,000 to 150,000 clones, 80% to 90% of which are singletons, and around 8% rests with the top ten. CDR3 length: 13 amino acids. CDR1 is ENHRY, CDR2 SYGVKD, per germline. Trimming took 9 bases from V and 4 from J; bases not matched to a gene: 5. The TCR was taken from a woman between 55 and 75 years old with COVID-19, enrolled during active disease. This chain links TRBV10-3 with TRBJ1-5; TRBD1 matches at 8 bases. Sequenced material: peripheral blood. CDR3 coding DNA: TGTGCCATGGGACAGGATGGTAATCAGCCCCAGCATTTT. It encodes CAMGQDGNQPQHF.